Listed here are 12 T cell receptor beta chains from one sample, sequenced in a study of blood T cell repertoires in COVID-19. Clones were sequenced by immunoSEQ multiplex PCR, and TCRdb holds only the in-frame ones, with some missing. The profile shows 90,000 or so clones, 90% of them singletons. Sequenced material: peripheral blood. These receptor sequences come from a man aged 18-30 years with COVID-19, enrolled during active disease.

This clone was seen a single time. Here the CDR3 reads CASRDGRDRAYEQFF. The CDR3 nucleotides are TGTGCCAGCAGGGACGGCCGGGACAGGGCGTATGAGCAGTTCTTC. The chain employs TRBV6-5 and TRBJ2-1, with 9 bases fitting TRBD1. The V gene end was trimmed by 6 bases and the J gene end by 8 bases; junction bases not matched to a gene: 11. The CDR3 runs to 15 residues. The V gene's germline CDR1 is MNHEY and CDR2 SVGAGI.

The genes are TRBV6-5 and TRBJ2-2, with a tentative D call TRBD1 (5 bases). CDR1 and CDR2 (germline): MNHEY, SVGAGI. Trimming removed 3 bases from V and 8 bases from J, with 10 bases in between. The CDR3 loop spans 13 amino acids. The CDR3 spells CASSYSRAGELFF. The DNA of the CDR3 is TGTGCCAGCAGTTATAGCAGGGCGGGGGAGCTGTTTTTT.

This chain connects TRBV5-4 to TRBJ2-5; D might be TRBD2 (5 bases). V lost 5 bases and J 5 bases, leaving 13 bases between the germline ends. CDR3 length: 13 residues. Looked up from germline, CDR1 is SGHNT and CDR2 is YYREEE (reference sequence). CDR3 protein: CASRHKERETQYF. The DNA of the CDR3 is TGTGCCAGCAGGCATAAGGAGCGGGAGACCCAGTACTTC.

This chain joins TRBV29-1 and TRBJ1-1; D is unresolved. The V end lost 3 bases, the J end lost 4 bases, and 6 bases lay between the germline ends. The germline V gene encodes CDR1 SQVTM and CDR2 ANQGSEA. The length of the CDR3 is 11 residues. The CDR3 DNA reads TGCAGCGTTGAGGAGGCCACTGAAGCTTTCTTT. Translated: CSVEEATEAFF.

The J gene is TRBJ1-5, the V gene TRBV4-2, with D possibly matching TRBD1 (5 bases). V was trimmed by 0 bases and J by 0 bases, leaving 9 bases between them. Germline V gene data show CDR1 as LGHNA and CDR2 as YNFKEQ. The CDR3 runs 16 residues. The chain's CDR3 is CASSQEGGISNQPQHF. The CDR3 region has the DNA TGTGCCAGCAGCCAAGAGGGGGGGATTAGCAATCAGCCCCAGCATTTT.

The chain employs TRBV6-2 or TRBV6-3 and TRBJ1-1; TRBD1 aligns across 11 bases. Germline loops: CDR1 MNHEY, CDR2 SVGEGT. Trimming took 6 bases from V and 3 from J; bases not matched to a gene: 6. This CDR3 contains 15 residues. The CDR3 nucleotides are TGTGCCAGCAGGCCTGGGACAGGGGGGGACACTGAAGCTTTCTTT. This codes for CASRPGTGGDTEAFF.

The sample holds one count of this clone. This chain uses TRBV29-1 with TRBJ1-5, with TRBD1 matching over 11 bases. This CDR3 has 13 amino acids. Looked up from germline, CDR1 is SQVTM and CDR2 is ANQGSEA. Losses at the gene ends were 4 bases for V and 6 bases for J; bases not matched to a gene: 2. CDR3 sequence (DNA): TGCAGCGTTGGGGGGACAGGGGGTCAGCCCCAGCATTTT. This encodes CSVGGTGGQPQHF.

The V call is TRBV14, the J call TRBJ2-3; the D is unclear. This CDR3 spans 13 amino acids. The V end was cut by 1 base, the J end by 1 base, with 3 bases between. CDR1 SGHDN and CDR2 FVKESK come from the germline V gene. The CDR3 here is CASSQGGTDTQYF. Written as DNA, the CDR3 is TGTGCCAGCAGCCAAGGAGGCACAGATACGCAGTATTTT.

This rearrangement joins TRBV18 to TRBJ2-2; D possibly corresponds to TRBD2 (5 bases). CDR3 length equals 15 residues. Trimming took off 6 bases at V and 0 bases at J, with 11 bases between the two ends. Germline V gene sequence: CDR1 KGHSH, CDR2 LQKENI. DNA of the CDR3: TGTGCCAGCTCCCCGAGCGGTACGAACACCGGGGAGCTGTTTTTT. Translation gives CASSPSGTNTGELFF.

The chain employs TRBV2 and TRBJ2-7; TRBD2 might be the D (5 bases). The V gene's germline CDR1 is SNHLY and CDR2 FYNNEI. CDR3 length: 15 amino acids. Trimming removed 6 bases from V and 4 bases from J, with 19 bases in between. CDR3 nucleotide sequence: TGTGCCAGCAGGAGGAGGTGGGGAGACTTTTACGAGCAGTACTTC. As protein: CASRRRWGDFYEQYF.

This clone came up once. The V call is TRBV5-1, the J call TRBJ1-4; 7 positions match TRBD1. This CDR3 has 16 residues. In germline, CDR1 is SGHRS, CDR2 YFSETQ. V was pared by 4 bases and J by 6 bases, with 12 bases of the junction left unmatched. The CDR3 DNA reads TGCGCCAGCAGCACTGGAACCGGGACAGAGTATGAAAAACTGTTTTTT. Its protein is CASSTGTGTEYEKLFF.

This chain connects TRBV24-1 to TRBJ2-2; 9 positions agree with TRBD1. V lost 4 bases and J lost 5; bases outside the gene matches: 4. CDR1 KGHDR and CDR2 SFDVKD come from the germline V gene. This CDR3 region has 15 residues. As DNA, the CDR3 is TGTGCCACCAGTGAAAGACAGGGGGTGACCGGGGAGCTGTTTTTT. Protein sequence: CATSERQGVTGELFF.